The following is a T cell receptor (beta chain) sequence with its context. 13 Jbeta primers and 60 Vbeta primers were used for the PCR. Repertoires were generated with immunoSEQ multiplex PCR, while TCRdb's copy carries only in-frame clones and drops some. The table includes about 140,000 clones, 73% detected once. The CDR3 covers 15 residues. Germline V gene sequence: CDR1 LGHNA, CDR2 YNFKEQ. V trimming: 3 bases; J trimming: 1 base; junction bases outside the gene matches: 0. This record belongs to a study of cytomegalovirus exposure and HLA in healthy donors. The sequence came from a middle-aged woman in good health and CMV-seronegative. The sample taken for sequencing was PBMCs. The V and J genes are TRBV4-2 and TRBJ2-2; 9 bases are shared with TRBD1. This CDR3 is CASSQDRGNTGELFF. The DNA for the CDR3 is TGTGCCAGCAGCCAGGACAGGGGGAACACCGGGGAGCTGTTTTTT.